Listed below are T cell receptor beta chains from one sample, sequenced in a study of CD8+ T cells in alopecia areata. Produced via immunoSEQ multiplex PCR; TCRdb's table is partial and in-frame only. The sample records around 200,000 clones, roughly 62% being singletons. This specimen was CD8+ T cells sorted from blood, taken at week 24, from a patient treated with tofacitinib. Source of these receptors: a human donor with alopecia areata. CDR3s include the opening cysteine and the closing phenylalanine or tryptophan. The order of the fields is J gene, V gene, D gene, clone size, CDR3 protein, CDR3 DNA. D genes are given only for firm matches. Not all rows give a size; the values are once, few, many and, for expanded clones, a class.

>TRBJ2-7|TRBV30|NA|NA
CAWSVYRAYEQYF
TGTGCCTGGAGTGTATACAGGGCGTACGAGCAGTACTTC
>TRBJ1-1|TRBV4-2|TRBD1|NA
CASSTENRGPNTEAFF
TGTGCCAGCAGCACAGAAAACAGGGGGCCTAACACTGAAGCTTTCTTT
>TRBJ2-7|TRBV13|NA|NA
CASSLGEALEQYF
TGTGCCAGCAGCTTAGGCGAAGCGCTCGAGCAGTACTTC
>TRBJ1-2|TRBV4-1|NA|once
CASSQYRVPNGYTF
TGCGCCAGCAGCCAGTACAGGGTACCGAATGGCTACACCTTC
>TRBJ2-1|TRBV27|TRBD2|once
CASSLSRWGLDQFF
TGTGCCAGCAGTTTATCACGGTGGGGACTAGATCAGTTCTTC
>TRBJ1-2|TRBV7-9|NA|NA
CASSLDEGDTF
TGTGCCAGCAGCTTAGATGAAGGGGACACCTTC
>TRBJ2-7|TRBV5-6|NA|once
CASSRGSYEQYF
TGTGCCAGCAGCCGCGGCTCCTACGAGCAGTACTTC
>TRBJ2-1|TRBV11-2|NA|NA
CASSTWNNEQFF
TGTGCCAGCAGCACCTGGAACAATGAGCAGTTCTTC
>TRBJ1-6|TRBV19|NA|NA
CASSIESGVVSPLHF
TGTGCCAGTAGTATAGAAAGCGGGGTTGTTTCACCCCTCCACTTT
>TRBJ1-2|TRBV4-1|NA|few
CASSQDLGTSRGYTF
TGCGCCAGCAGCCAAGACTTAGGGACATCTAGAGGCTACACCTTC
>TRBJ1-5|TRBV15|NA|NA
CATSRQGVNQPQHF
TGTGCCACCAGTCGTCAGGGTGTCAATCAGCCCCAGCATTTT
>TRBJ2-2|TRBV20-1|NA|NA
CSARRTGELFF
TGCAGTGCTAGACGGACCGGGGAGCTGTTTTTT
>TRBJ2-5|TRBV10-3|TRBD2|NA
CAISESGGGETQYF
TGTGCCATCAGTGAGTCTGGCGGGGGAGAGACCCAGTACTTC
>TRBJ2-7|TRBV7-9|NA|NA
CASSPPYGPYEQYF
TGTGCCAGCAGTCCCCCGTACGGGCCGTACGAGCAGTACTTC
>TRBJ1-2|TRBV7-9|NA|few
CASSLVGTLTYGYTF
TGTGCCAGCAGCTTAGTCGGGACACTGACCTATGGCTACACCTTC
>TRBJ2-7|TRBV6-1|NA|NA
CASSEQRSLSYEQYF
TGTGCCAGCAGTGAACAAAGGTCTCTCTCCTACGAGCAGTACTTC
>TRBJ1-4|TRBV6-5|TRBD1|NA
CASSYSTGTELEKLFF
TGTGCCAGCAGTTACTCTACCGGGACAGAGCTTGAAAAACTGTTTTTT
>TRBJ2-1|TRBV29-1|TRBD1|NA
CSVDREDEQFF
TGCAGCGTCGACAGGGAAGATGAGCAGTTCTTC
>TRBJ1-1|TRBV5-1|NA|NA
CASRPTPSGDTEAFF
TGCGCCAGCAGACCGACCCCTTCGGGGGACACTGAAGCTTTCTTT
>TRBJ2-1|TRBV2|TRBD2|NA
CASKRTSGNEQFF
TGTGCCAGCAAGAGGACTAGCGGCAATGAGCAGTTCTTC
>TRBJ2-7|TRBV6-1|TRBD1|NA
CAIWDSFYEQYF
TGTGCCATCTGGGACAGCTTCTACGAGCAGTACTTC
>TRBJ2-7|TRBV5-1|TRBD1|NA
CASSLTGGTYEQYF
TGCGCCAGCAGCTTGACAGGGGGAACCTACGAGCAGTACTTC
>TRBJ2-3|TRBV29-1|TRBD1|NA
CSVETPGTGQYTDTQYF
TGCAGCGTTGAGACACCCGGGACAGGGCAATACACAGATACGCAGTATTTT
>TRBJ2-7|TRBV30|TRBD1|NA
CASSYRDRVTYEQYF
TGTGCCTCCTCATACCGAGACAGGGTAACCTACGAGCAGTACTTC
>TRBJ1-2|TRBV11-2|NA|NA
CASSSSNNYGYTF
TGTGCCAGCAGCTCTTCGAATAACTATGGCTACACCTTC
>TRBJ2-7|TRBV5-4|NA|few
CASSLGDEQYF
TGTGCCAGCAGTCTCGGGGACGAGCAGTACTTC
>TRBJ2-5|TRBV7-8|NA|NA
CASRLAETQYF
TGTGCCAGCAGGTTAGCAGAGACCCAGTACTTC
>TRBJ2-7|TRBV11-3|NA|NA
CASSLGRLYEQYF
TGTGCCAGCAGCTTAGGCAGGCTCTACGAGCAGTACTTC
>TRBJ2-5|TRBV5-1|TRBD1|NA
CASSTGRGQDQETQYF
TGCGCCAGCAGCACGGGGCGGGGACAGGACCAAGAGACCCAGTACTTC
>TRBJ2-3|TRBV25-1|NA|few
CASSDQGRDTQYF
TGTGCCAGCAGTGACCAGGGCCGGGATACGCAGTATTTT
>TRBJ2-7|TRBV6-5|TRBD1|few
CASSYGTGGYEQYF
TGTGCCAGCAGTTACGGGACAGGGGGCTACGAGCAGTACTTC
>TRBJ2-7|TRBV5-6|NA|NA
CASSLGVSYEQYF
TGTGCCAGCAGCTTAGGGGTGTCCTACGAGCAGTACTTC
>TRBJ2-3|TRBV28|TRBD2|few
CASSLLAGSTDTQYF
TGTGCCAGCAGCCTTCTAGCGGGTAGCACAGATACGCAGTATTTT
>TRBJ1-2|TRBV27|NA|few
CASSPRAGDSFGYTF
TGTGCCAGCAGTCCGAGGGCAGGGGACTCTTTTGGCTACACCTTC
>TRBJ1-2|TRBV7-9|NA|NA
CASSFVGLHYGYTF
TGTGCCAGCAGCTTTGTAGGACTGCACTATGGCTACACCTTC
>TRBJ2-2|TRBV29-1|NA|NA
CSVDRGTGELFF
TGCAGCGTTGACCGAGGGACCGGGGAGCTGTTTTTT
>TRBJ2-7|TRBV7-9|NA|few
CASSLPGPREQYF
TGTGCCAGCAGCCTGCCGGGGCCCCGCGAGCAGTACTTC
>TRBJ2-3|TRBV2|TRBD2|NA
CASARGGTDTQYF
TGTGCCAGCGCCCGGGGGGGCACAGATACGCAGTATTTT
>TRBJ2-3|TRBV2|TRBD2|few
CASSEISGSLTDTQYF
TGTGCCAGCAGTGAGATTAGCGGGAGTCTCACAGATACGCAGTATTTT
>TRBJ1-1|TRBV4-1|NA|NA
CASSQDQGNTEAFF
TGCGCCAGCAGCCAAGATCAGGGGAACACTGAAGCTTTCTTT
>TRBJ1-3|TRBV30|NA|NA
CAWSERDFPRNTIYF
TGTGCCTGGAGCGAGCGGGACTTCCCGCGAAACACCATATATTTT
>TRBJ1-1|TRBV9|NA|few
CASSPYSRGYPNTEAFF
TGTGCCAGCAGCCCATACAGCCGGGGCTACCCGAACACTGAAGCTTTCTTT
>TRBJ1-3|TRBV30|NA|NA
CASDLDGISGNTIYF
TGTGCCTCGGACCTGGACGGGATCTCTGGAAACACCATATATTTT
>TRBJ2-5|TRBV7-9|TRBD1|NA
CASSSPGTGEETQYF
TGTGCCAGCAGCTCCCCCGGGACAGGGGAAGAGACCCAGTACTTC
>TRBJ2-7|TRBV19|NA|NA
CAVGTEQYF
TGTGCCGTGGGGACCGAGCAGTACTTC
>TRBJ1-1|TRBV29-1|NA|NA
CSARTRNTEAFF
TGCAGCGCGCGGACACGGAACACTGAAGCTTTCTTT
>TRBJ2-2|TRBV5-4|NA|NA
CASSLGWGTPQKAGELFF
TGTGCCAGCAGCTTGGGGTGGGGGACCCCCCAGAAGGCCGGGGAGCTGTTTTTT
>TRBJ1-3|TRBV29-1|TRBD1|NA
CSVPGQGGSKGSGNTIYF
TGCAGCGTCCCCGGACAGGGGGGCTCTAAGGGCTCTGGAAACACCATATATTTT
>TRBJ1-2|TRBV29-1|NA|NA
CSDGDGGNTF
TGCAGCGACGGGGACGGCGGGAATACCTTC
>TRBJ1-3|TRBV6-5|NA|NA
CASTDGNTIYF
TGTGCCAGCACGGATGGAAACACCATATATTTT
>TRBJ1-5|TRBV19|NA|NA
CASSIGRGVNQPQHF
TGTGCCAGTAGTATAGGACGAGGGGTCAATCAGCCCCAGCATTTT
>TRBJ1-2|TRBV30|NA|NA
CAWSEEGQGYGYTF
TGTGCCTGGAGCGAGGAAGGCCAAGGCTATGGCTACACCTTC
>TRBJ1-3|TRBV11-2|NA|NA
CASSPQGRGGNTIYF
TGTGCCAGCAGCCCCCAGGGCAGAGGTGGAAACACCATATATTTT